The rows below give T cell receptor beta chains drawn from one sample of a study of blood T cell repertoires in COVID-19. Produced via immunoSEQ multiplex PCR; TCRdb's table is partial and in-frame only. The sample lists around 180,000 clones, around 80% occurring once. Sequenced input: PBMCs or T cells enriched from blood (not recorded which). The receptor set was obtained from a woman aged 45-65 years with acute COVID-19. Both conserved end residues are part of each CDR3. D genes are given only for firm matches. Expanded clones get a size class; other rows say once, few or many, or leave the size out.

clone_size | j_call | v_call | d_call | cdr3_aa | cdr3_nt
few | TRBJ1-6 | TRBV28 | NA | CASSLSTESSPLHF | TGTGCCAGCAGTCTATCGACAGAAAGTTCACCCCTCCACTTT
NA | TRBJ1-4 | TRBV30 | TRBD1 | CAWSSISGQPYEKLFF | TGTGCCTGGAGTTCTATCTCGGGACAGCCGTATGAAAAACTGTTTTTT
NA | TRBJ2-5 | TRBV9 | NA | CASSPRVDETQYF | TGTGCCAGCAGCCCCCGCGTTGATGAGACCCAGTACTTC
NA | TRBJ1-5 | TRBV27 | NA | CASSFGGGRGNQPQHF | TGTGCCAGCAGTTTCGGCGGGGGCAGGGGCAATCAGCCCCAGCATTTT
NA | TRBJ2-1 | TRBV25-1 | NA | CASGASHNEQFF | TGTGCCAGCGGGGCTTCGCACAATGAGCAGTTCTTC
NA | TRBJ2-3 | TRBV2 | TRBD2 | CASSQGLAGVTDTQYF | TGTGCCAGCAGCCAAGGACTAGCGGGGGTGACAGATACGCAGTATTTT
once | TRBJ1-2 | TRBV7-6 | NA | CASSLGSGFGYTF | TGTGCCAGCAGCTTAGGGTCGGGGTTTGGCTACACCTTC
NA | TRBJ2-3 | TRBV21-1 | NA | CASTEPGLAGEEGTDTQYF | TGTGCCAGCACAGAACCGGGACTAGCGGGGGAGGAGGGCACAGATACGCAGTATTTT
few | TRBJ1-1 | TRBV29-1 | TRBD1 | CSVGGTGSGAFF | TGCAGCGTCGGGGGGACAGGGTCAGGGGCTTTCTTT
NA | TRBJ1-1 | TRBV4-2 | NA | CASSQEQGTEAFF | TGTGCCAGCAGCCAAGAACAGGGCACTGAAGCTTTCTTT
once | TRBJ1-5 | TRBV28 | NA | CASSLGGRPSQPQHF | TGTGCCAGCAGTTTGGGCGGGAGGCCTTCTCAGCCCCAGCATTTT
NA | TRBJ1-1 | TRBV14 | NA | CASSQEGYRLVNTEAFF | TGTGCCAGCAGCCAAGAAGGTTACCGGCTAGTGAACACTGAAGCTTTCTTT
NA | TRBJ1-6 | TRBV28 | NA | CASSLTTTPLLHF | TGTGCCAGCAGTTTAACTACCACCCCCCTCCTCCACTTT
few | TRBJ1-5 | TRBV24-1 | TRBD1 | CATSDAGQGNGAQHF | TGTGCCACCAGTGACGCGGGACAGGGGAACGGGGCCCAGCATTTT
NA | TRBJ1-1 | TRBV19 | TRBD1 | CASSDRVGTEAFF | TGTGCCAGTAGTGACAGGGTCGGCACTGAAGCTTTCTTT
NA | TRBJ1-4 | TRBV19 | NA | CASRTGYNEKLFF | TGTGCCAGTAGGACAGGATATAATGAAAAACTGTTTTTT
NA | TRBJ2-2 | TRBV12-5 | TRBD1 | CASGFYRGHPNTGELFF | TGTGCTAGTGGTTTTTACAGGGGCCACCCGAACACCGGGGAGCTGTTTTTT
few | TRBJ1-1 | TRBV19 | TRBD1 | CASSRQGATEAFF | TGTGCCAGTAGTCGGCAGGGGGCCACTGAAGCTTTCTTT
NA | TRBJ2-3 | TRBV5-1 | NA | CASSLGQSTDTQYF | TGCGCCAGCAGCTTGGGACAGAGCACAGATACGCAGTATTTT
few | TRBJ1-5 | TRBV28 | NA | CATQIQPNQPQHF | TGTGCCACCCAAATACAGCCCAATCAGCCCCAGCATTTT
many | TRBJ2-1 | TRBV3-1/TRBV3-2 | NA | CASSHYGNEQFF | TGTGCCAGCAGCCATTACGGGAATGAGCAGTTCTTC
NA | TRBJ1-4 | TRBV6-5 | NA | CASSYALAGEKLFF | TGTGCCAGCAGTTACGCCCTCGCGGGTGAAAAACTGTTTTTT
NA | TRBJ1-5 | TRBV24-1 | NA | CATSVGGPNQPQHF | TGTGCCACCAGTGTCGGGGGGCCTAATCAGCCCCAGCATTTT
once | TRBJ1-1 | TRBV20-1 | NA | CSALREEGFF | TGCAGTGCTCTAAGGGAAGAGGGTTTCTTT
NA | TRBJ2-2 | TRBV19 | TRBD1 | CASSTGTVNTGELFF | TGTGCCAGTTCAACCGGGACAGTAAACACCGGGGAGCTGTTTTTT
NA | TRBJ1-3 | TRBV28 | NA | CASRLPGTGNTIYF | TGTGCCAGCAGGCTCCCGGGAACCGGAAACACCATATATTTT
once | TRBJ1-3 | TRBV18 | NA | CASSGEQGRNTIYF | TGTGCCAGCTCCGGGGAACAGGGCAGAAACACCATATATTTT
NA | TRBJ1-1 | TRBV5-1 | NA | CASSSGGGYTEAFF | TGCGCCAGCAGTTCGGGGGGAGGGTATACTGAAGCTTTCTTT
few | TRBJ1-5 | TRBV9 | NA | CASSLGGPTSNQPQHF | TGTGCCAGCAGTCTGGGAGGACCGACGAGCAATCAGCCCCAGCATTTT
NA | TRBJ1-3 | TRBV28 | NA | CASSLRGSGGVGNTIYF | TGTGCCAGCAGTTTACGGGGGTCGGGGGGCGTGGGAAACACCATATATTTT
few | TRBJ1-6 | TRBV9 | NA | CASSVTAVVGSSGDNSPLHF | TGTGCCAGCAGCGTAACTGCAGTAGTAGGGTCCTCAGGGGATAATTCACCCCTCCACTTT
NA | TRBJ1-5 | TRBV7-9 | NA | CASSLQDNQPQHF | TGTGCCAGCAGCTTACAGGACAATCAGCCCCAGCATTTT
NA | TRBJ1-1 | TRBV19 | NA | CASGGGTEAFF | TGTGCCAGTGGCGGGGGCACTGAAGCTTTCTTT
NA | TRBJ2-3 | TRBV25-1 | NA | CASGAGTTDTQYF | TGTGCCAGTGGGGCGGGGACCACAGATACGCAGTATTTT
NA | TRBJ1-6 | TRBV25-1 | NA | CASSGGGRGYNSPLHF | TGTGCCAGCAGTGGGGGGGGGCGTGGGTATAATTCACCCCTCCACTTT
NA | TRBJ1-4 | TRBV10-1 | TRBD1 | CANQGQGRLFF | TGCGCCAACCAAGGACAGGGACGACTGTTTTTT
NA | TRBJ2-3 | TRBV27 | TRBD2 | CASSFRGLADTDTQYF | TGTGCCAGCAGTTTCAGGGGACTAGCGGACACAGATACGCAGTATTTT
NA | TRBJ1-1 | TRBV5-4 | NA | CASNPGVRSGDNTEAFF | TGTGCCAGCAACCCGGGCGTCAGGTCAGGGGACAACACTGAAGCTTTCTTT
many | TRBJ1-6 | TRBV2 | NA | CASSWRPNNSPLHF | TGTGCCAGCAGCTGGCGGCCTAATAATTCACCCCTCCACTTT
NA | TRBJ2-1 | TRBV19 | TRBD1 | CASSIPAAVQGAVYNEQFF | TGTGCCAGTAGTATCCCCGCGGCCGTCCAGGGGGCGGTCTACAATGAGCAGTTCTTC
NA | TRBJ1-6 | TRBV9 | TRBD1 | CASSATGNYNSPLHF | TGTGCCAGCAGCGCGACAGGGAACTATAATTCACCCCTCCACTTT
NA | TRBJ1-1 | TRBV4-1 | NA | CASKPQGTNTEAFF | TGCGCCAGCAAACCCCAGGGAACCAACACTGAAGCTTTCTTT
NA | TRBJ2-6 | TRBV27 | NA | CASSLGRISSGANVLTF | TGTGCCAGCAGTTTGGGGCGGATCAGCTCTGGGGCCAACGTCCTGACTTTC
many | TRBJ1-6 | TRBV9 | NA | CASSPQFRSPLHF | TGTGCCAGCAGCCCTCAATTTCGGTCACCCCTCCACTTT
NA | TRBJ1-1 | TRBV7-2 | TRBD1 | CASSSDRGTEAFF | TGTGCCAGCAGCTCAGACAGGGGCACTGAAGCTTTCTTT
NA | TRBJ1-2 | TRBV6-5 | TRBD1 | CASSPGQAQDYGYTF | TGTGCCAGCAGCCCCGGACAGGCCCAGGACTATGGCTACACCTTC
NA | TRBJ1-1 | TRBV7-8 | NA | CASSLGGGWTEAFF | TGTGCCAGCAGCTTAGGGGGAGGGTGGACTGAAGCTTTCTTT
once | TRBJ1-1 | TRBV5-4 | NA | CASSSASQVNTEAFF | TGTGCCAGCAGCTCTGCGAGTCAGGTAAACACTGAAGCTTTCTTT
few | TRBJ1-2 | TRBV5-1 | NA | CASSLADRSNYGYTF | TGCGCCAGCAGCTTGGCCGACAGAAGCAACTATGGCTACACCTTC
NA | TRBJ2-3 | TRBV7-6 | TRBD2 | CASSPQTSGGDTQYF | TGTGCCAGCAGCCCCCAGACTAGCGGGGGAGATACGCAGTATTTT
few | TRBJ2-3 | TRBV5-4 | TRBD1 | CASSLPGTEADTQYF | TGTGCCAGCAGCTTGCCAGGGACAGAAGCAGATACGCAGTATTTT